Each of the 14 T cell receptor beta chains below was sequenced from the same sample in a study of blood T cells in healthy people across ages. The second PCR ran about 6 to 12 cycles with a sample-barcoded 5' primer and J-beta primers. TCRdb analysed the 5' RACE reads with MiXCR anew, one entry per CDR3 protein. This sample has 540,000 or so distinct CDR3 sequences, with 24% found just once. These data also featured in a second study, about T cells of mothers and their children.

Sequencing was performed on blood. These receptors all stem from a boy between 10 and 17 years old in good health.

The rearrangement uses TRBV28 and TRBJ2-7, with TRBD2 matching over 9 bases. V was clipped by 3 bases and J by 4 bases; unmatched bases: 4. CDR3 length: 14 amino acids. Looked up from germline, CDR1 is MDHEN and CDR2 is SYDVKM. The CDR3 protein is CASSFSGRPYEQYF. The CDR3 nucleotides read TGTGCCAGCAGTTTCAGCGGGAGGCCTTACGAGCAGTACTTC.

The V and J genes are TRBV4-1 and TRBJ2-1; 12 bases are shared with TRBD2. CDR3 length: 17 residues. The junction had 9 bases not matched to a gene; V was cut back by 1 base and J by 8 bases. Germline loops: CDR1 MGHRA, CDR2 YSYEKL. Here the CDR3 reads CASSQADPGLAGHEQFF. The CDR3 DNA reads TGCGCCAGCAGCCAAGCGGACCCGGGACTAGCGGGCCATGAGCAGTTCTTC.

The chain joins TRBV15 to TRBJ2-7; TRBD1 agrees at 10 bases. The germline V gene has CDR1 LNHNV and CDR2 YYDKDF (reference sequence). Trimming removed 1 base from V and 4 bases from J; junction bases left unmatched: 4. The CDR3 runs to 15 residues. CDR3 loop: CATSRARDRGYEQYF. The DNA for the CDR3 is TGTGCCACCAGCAGAGCTAGGGACAGGGGTTACGAGCAGTACTTC.

In its sample, this clonotype was seen a few times. The chain couples TRBV4-3 to TRBJ1-5; 10 bases are shared with TRBD1. Germline CDR1 and CDR2: LGHNA and YSLEER. This CDR3 has 17 residues. Germline trimming cut 0 bases from V and 3 bases from J; bases unmatched to any gene: 5. As DNA, the CDR3 is TGCGCCAGCAGCCAAGAATTGGGGACAGGGGACAATCAGCCCCAGCATTTT. Protein: CASSQELGTGDNQPQHF.

The chain carries TRBV28 and TRBJ1-1, with D tentatively TRBD1 (5 bases). The V gene lost 5 bases and the J gene lost 6 bases, with 25 bases spanning the gap. From germline, CDR1 is MDHEN and CDR2 SYDVKM. The CDR3 runs to 17 residues. CDR3 amino acids: CASSPPGGVVRVSEAFF. The CDR3 nucleotides read TGTGCCAGCAGTCCCCCCGGGGGAGTGGTCCGAGTTTCTGAAGCTTTCTTT.

The chain couples TRBV28 to TRBJ1-1, with 12 bases aligning to TRBD1. This CDR3 contains 17 residues. Germline CDR1 is MDHEN and CDR2 is SYDVKM. The V gene end was trimmed by 4 bases and the J gene end by 4 bases; junction bases not matched to a gene: 10. The CDR3 DNA reads as TGTGCCAGCAGTTCCTCCGGGACAGGGGGCGCCGGCACTGAAGCTTTCTTT. It specifies CASSSSGTGGAGTEAFF. Full variable domain (missing parts from reference TRBV28 and TRBJ1-1): DVKVTQSSRYLVKRTGEKVFLECVQDMDHENMFWYRQDPGLGLRLIYFSYDVKMKEKGDIPEGYSVSREKKERFSLILESASTNQTSMYLCASSSSGTGGAGTEAFFGQGTRLTVV.

This clonotype occurred a few times. V usage is TRBV4-3 and J usage is TRBJ2-5; 7 nucleotides line up with TRBD2. The germline V gene encodes CDR1 LGHNA and CDR2 YSLEER. The CDR3 contains 16 residues. The V gene end was trimmed by 0 bases and the J gene end by 1 base; junction bases not matched to a gene: 5. The CDR3 is CASSQDAGRFQETQYF. The CDR3 nucleotides read TGCGCCAGCAGCCAAGATGCCGGGAGGTTCCAAGAGACCCAGTACTTC.

This clonotype was detected only once. The gene calls are TRBV30 and TRBJ1-5; D ambiguous. CDR3 length equals 13 residues. CDR1 and CDR2 from the germline V gene are GTSNPN and SVGIG (reference sequence). Trimming took 1 base from V and 7 from J, leaving 11 bases between them. CDR3 coding DNA: TGTGCCTGGAGTGCTGGGGATAAACAGCCCCAGCATTTT. It codes for CAWSAGDKQPQHF.

This clonotype was recorded at least ten times. V and J are TRBV29-1 and TRBJ2-7; perhaps D is TRBD1 or TRBD2 (5 bases each). V lost 6 bases and J 2 bases, leaving 17 bases between the germline ends. Germline CDR1 reads SQVTM; CDR2 reads ANQGSEA. The CDR3 totals 14 residues. CDR3 nucleotide sequence: TGCAGCGTCGCTGCCGGGACGGATGCCTACGAGCAGTACTTC. Protein sequence: CSVAAGTDAYEQYF.

The chain joins TRBV3-1 to TRBJ2-2; D is possibly TRBD2 (5 bases). V was shortened by 8 bases and J by 4 bases, with 11 bases between the two germline ends. CDR3 length equals 13 residues. Germline CDR1 LGHDT, CDR2 YNNKEL (reference sequence). CDR3 sequence (DNA): TGTGCCAGCCACATCGAGGGCACCGGGGAGCTGTTTTTT. Its translation is CASHIEGTGELFF. The full variable domain, in which reference TRBV3-1 and TRBJ2-2 provide the parts outside the CDR3, is DTAVSQTPKYLVTQMGNDKSIKCEQNLGHDTMYWYKQDSKKFLKIMFSYNNKELIINETVPNRFSPKSPDKAHLNLHINSLELGDSAVYFCASHIEGTGELFFGEGSRLTVL.

This clonotype was observed many times. The chain carries TRBV5-6 and TRBJ1-2, with no clear D. Per the germline V gene, CDR1 is SGHDT and CDR2 is YYEEEE. There are 14 residues in the CDR3. Trimming removed 0 bases from V and 0 bases from J, with 6 bases in between. CDR3 DNA sequence: TGTGCCAGCAGCTTGGTATCAGCTAACTATGGCTACACCTTC. Protein sequence: CASSLVSANYGYTF.

V gene TRBV7-6 combines with J gene TRBJ2-7; TRBD2 matches 8 bases. Germline assignment: CDR1 SGHVS and CDR2 FNYEAQ. V gave up 7 bases and J gave up 5 bases; unmatched junction bases: 7. The CDR3 is 13 residues long. The CDR3 DNA reads as TGTGCCAGCAAAGAGGGACTAGTCCACGAGCAGTACTTC. Its translation: CASKEGLVHEQYF.

This clonotype was found a few times. The gene calls are TRBV3-1 and TRBJ2-1; 9 bases are shared with TRBD1. The CDR3 consists of 16 residues. From germline, CDR1 is LGHDT and CDR2 YNNKEL (reference sequence). V lost 1 base and J lost 4; bases outside the gene matches: 5. The CDR3: CASSQVGGQGYNEQFF. The CDR3 coding sequence is TGTGCCAGCAGCCAAGTCGGGGGACAGGGATACAATGAGCAGTTCTTC.

Only a few counts were recorded for this clonotype. The gene calls are TRBV6-2 or TRBV6-3 and TRBJ2-1; TRBD2 matches at 9 bases. In germline, CDR1 is MNHEY, CDR2 SVGEGT. This CDR3 is built from 14 residues. The V segment lost 8 bases and the J segment 6 bases; nucleotides outside the gene matches: 8. CDR3 coding DNA: TGTGCCAGCCTAAGTTGCGGGAGGGGCAATGAGCAGTTCTTC. It translates to CASLSCGRGNEQFF.